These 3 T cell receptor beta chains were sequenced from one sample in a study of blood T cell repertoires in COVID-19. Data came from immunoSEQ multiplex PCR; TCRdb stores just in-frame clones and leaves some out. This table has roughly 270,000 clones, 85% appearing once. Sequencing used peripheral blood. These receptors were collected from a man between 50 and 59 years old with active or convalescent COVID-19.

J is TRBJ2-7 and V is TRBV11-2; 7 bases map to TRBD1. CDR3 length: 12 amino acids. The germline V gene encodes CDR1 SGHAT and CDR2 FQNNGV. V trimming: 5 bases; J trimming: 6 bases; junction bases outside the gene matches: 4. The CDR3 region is CASSKDRSEQYF. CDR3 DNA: TGTGCCAGCAGCAAGGACAGGAGCGAGCAGTACTTC.

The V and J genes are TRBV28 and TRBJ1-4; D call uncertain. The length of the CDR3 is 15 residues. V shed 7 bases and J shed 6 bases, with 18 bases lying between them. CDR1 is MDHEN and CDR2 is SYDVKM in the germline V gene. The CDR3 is CASTPLSGGYEKLFF. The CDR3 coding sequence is TGTGCCAGCACCCCTTTGTCCGGAGGTTATGAAAAACTGTTTTTT.

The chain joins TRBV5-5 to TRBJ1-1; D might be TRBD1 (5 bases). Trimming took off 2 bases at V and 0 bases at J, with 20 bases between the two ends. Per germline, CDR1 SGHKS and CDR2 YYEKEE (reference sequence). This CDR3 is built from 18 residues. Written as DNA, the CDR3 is TGTGCCAGCAGCTTTCATATCCCGACAGCTAACCTGAACACTGAAGCTTTCTTT. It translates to CASSFHIPTANLNTEAFF.